These T cell receptor beta chains were read from a single sample in a study of T cells in localized non-small cell lung cancer. Sequenced by immunoSEQ multiplex PCR; TCRdb stores in-frame clones only, minus some. Of 55,000 or so clones in the sample, around 80% were seen once. Sequencing used PBMCs, obtained before any cancer treatment. These receptors were collected from a woman aged 40 to 75 with stage II lung adenocarcinoma. Each CDR3 is given with its conserved first and last residue. D genes are given only for firm matches. Not all rows give a size; the values are once, few, many and, for expanded clones, a class.

j_gene: TRBJ2-7; v_gene: TRBV19; abundance: -; d_gene: TRBD1; CDR3nt: TGTGCCAGTAGTCCCCGGGACAGGGTCCTGAGCTCCTACGAGCAGTACTTC; CDR3aa: CASSPRDRVLSSYEQYF
j_gene: TRBJ1-6; v_gene: TRBV2; abundance: few; d_gene: -; CDR3nt: TGTGCCAGCCAAGGTCCCCCAAATTCACCCCTCCACTTT; CDR3aa: CASQGPPNSPLHF
j_gene: TRBJ1-5; v_gene: TRBV28; abundance: -; d_gene: TRBD1; CDR3nt: TGTGCCAGCAGTGATTTACAGGGGGCAAGCAATCAGCCCCAGCATTTT; CDR3aa: CASSDLQGASNQPQHF
j_gene: TRBJ2-5; v_gene: TRBV7-7; abundance: -; d_gene: TRBD2; CDR3nt: TGTGCTAGCAGCTTAGGGACTAGCGGGTCGAGGGGAGAGACCCAGTACTTC; CDR3aa: CASSLGTSGSRGETQYF
j_gene: TRBJ2-1; v_gene: TRBV14; abundance: -; d_gene: TRBD1; CDR3nt: TGTGCCAGCAGCCAAGTGGGACAGTACGTCTACAATGAGCAGTTCTTC; CDR3aa: CASSQVGQYVYNEQFF
j_gene: TRBJ1-1; v_gene: TRBV5-5; abundance: -; d_gene: -; CDR3nt: TGTGCCAGCAGCTTGGCAGGGGCACTGAACACTGAAGCTTTCTTT; CDR3aa: CASSLAGALNTEAFF
j_gene: TRBJ1-1; v_gene: TRBV11-2; abundance: -; d_gene: -; CDR3nt: TGTGCCAGCAGCTTCCCCCACACTAAGAACACTGAAGCTTTCTTT; CDR3aa: CASSFPHTKNTEAFF
j_gene: TRBJ2-2; v_gene: TRBV6-4; abundance: -; d_gene: -; CDR3nt: TGTGCCAGCAGTCGGATTCAGGGGAACACCGGGGAGCTGTTTTTT; CDR3aa: CASSRIQGNTGELFF
j_gene: TRBJ2-7; v_gene: TRBV10-1; abundance: once; d_gene: -; CDR3nt: TGCGCCAGCAGTGCCATTCAGGGAGGCGAGCAGTACTTC; CDR3aa: CASSAIQGGEQYF
j_gene: TRBJ2-1; v_gene: TRBV5-1; abundance: -; d_gene: TRBD2; CDR3nt: TGCGCCAGCAGCTCCAGTAGCGGGGCCTACAATGAGCAGTTCTTC; CDR3aa: CASSSSSGAYNEQFF
j_gene: TRBJ1-4; v_gene: TRBV19; abundance: -; d_gene: -; CDR3nt: TGTGCCAGTAAGCCGAGGCAGGGTAATGAAAAACTGTTTTTT; CDR3aa: CASKPRQGNEKLFF
j_gene: TRBJ2-1; v_gene: TRBV10-2; abundance: -; d_gene: TRBD2; CDR3nt: TGCGCCAGCAAAGCGGGGGGACTTTACAATGAGCAGTTCTTC; CDR3aa: CASKAGGLYNEQFF
j_gene: TRBJ1-5; v_gene: TRBV9; abundance: -; d_gene: -; CDR3nt: TGTGCCAGCAGCCGTCTCGGACAACTGGATCAGCCCCAGCATTTT; CDR3aa: CASSRLGQLDQPQHF
j_gene: TRBJ1-1; v_gene: TRBV5-1; abundance: medium-sized; d_gene: -; CDR3nt: TGCGCCAGCACCCCGGTGGGGGTAGGCACTGAAGCTTTCTTT; CDR3aa: CASTPVGVGTEAFF
j_gene: TRBJ2-7; v_gene: TRBV30; abundance: -; d_gene: -; CDR3nt: TGTGCCTGGAGTGCCGGGACAACGGGGGAGCAGTACTTC; CDR3aa: CAWSAGTTGEQYF
j_gene: TRBJ2-5; v_gene: TRBV30; abundance: -; d_gene: TRBD2; CDR3nt: TGTGCCTGGGGAAGACTAGCGGGGGGTGGAGAGACCCAGTACTTC; CDR3aa: CAWGRLAGGGETQYF
j_gene: TRBJ2-7; v_gene: TRBV7-2; abundance: -; d_gene: -; CDR3nt: TGTGCCAGCAGCGACAGATACGAGCAGTACTTC; CDR3aa: CASSDRYEQYF
j_gene: TRBJ1-1; v_gene: TRBV27; abundance: -; d_gene: -; CDR3nt: TGTGCCAGCAGCTATAGGAGGGGGAGGAACACTGAAGCTTTCTTT; CDR3aa: CASSYRRGRNTEAFF
j_gene: TRBJ1-1; v_gene: TRBV28; abundance: -; d_gene: -; CDR3nt: TGTGCCAGCATCCCCACACAGGTCGGCACTGAAGCTTTCTTT; CDR3aa: CASIPTQVGTEAFF
j_gene: TRBJ2-1; v_gene: TRBV7-2; abundance: -; d_gene: -; CDR3nt: TGTGCCAGCAGGCTGCGGGACGGGGGCTACAATGAGCAGTTCTTC; CDR3aa: CASRLRDGGYNEQFF
j_gene: TRBJ2-7; v_gene: TRBV28; abundance: -; d_gene: TRBD1; CDR3nt: TGTGCCAGCAGTTTGGGCACCGGGACAGGGTATGACGACGAGCAGTACTTC; CDR3aa: CASSLGTGTGYDDEQYF
j_gene: TRBJ1-2; v_gene: TRBV6-6; abundance: -; d_gene: TRBD1; CDR3nt: TGTGCCAGCACGGGCCGCGGACAGGGTGGCGTCAACGGCTACACCTTC; CDR3aa: CASTGRGQGGVNGYTF
j_gene: TRBJ1-5; v_gene: TRBV21-1; abundance: medium-sized; d_gene: -; CDR3nt: TGTGCCAGCAGCAAGGGTTCAGGGGAGAATCAGCCCCAGCATTTT; CDR3aa: CASSKGSGENQPQHF